Described below is a single T cell receptor beta chain sequence and its context. Its target is not known. These data belong to a study of T cells in Graves' hyperthyroidism and ophthalmopathy. Notes on the study in general: Blood held most thyroid clonotypes expanded above 0.001 frequency.

The CDR3 regions of TCR beta were amplified from RNA transcripts. The primer set for the first-round RT-PCR of the TCR CDR3 was HTBI. TCRdb re-derived calls from the multiplex PCR reads in MiXCR, one entry per CDR3 protein. Among about 500,000 distinct CDR3 sequences listed, 15% to 20% were seen once. The sequencing input was blood. The sequence was collected from a woman aged 30 to 39 with Graves' ophthalmopathy.

The CDR3 sequence is CASREESYEQYF. CDR3 in DNA: TGTGCCAGCAGGGAGGAATCCTACGAGCAGTACTTC. The chain has TRBV2 and TRBJ2-7; D possibly corresponds to TRBD2 (5 bases). Germline V gives CDR1 SNHLY, CDR2 FYNNEI. V was clipped by 6 bases and J by 1 base, with 7 bases between them. CDR3 length equals 12 residues. The variable domain in full, with the rest retrieved from reference TRBV2 and TRBJ2-7, is EPEVTQTPSHQVTQMGQEVILRCVPISNHLYFYWYRQILGQKVEFLVSFYNNEISEKSEIFDDQFSVERPDGSNFTLKIRSTKLEDSAMYFCASREESYEQYFGPGTRLTVT.